The rows below give T cell receptor beta chains drawn from one sample of a study of tumor and adjacent non-tumor tissue in lung cancer. TCRdb reprocessed the multiplex PCR reads with MiXCR, giving one entry per CDR3 protein. The data hold 98,000 or so distinct CDR3 sequences, with approximately 80% observed a single time. Sequences were obtained from distant non-tumor lung tissue. The source is a man in his 60s with small cell lung cancer. Each CDR3 is given with its conserved first and last residue. Fields, in order: CDR3 protein, CDR3 DNA, V gene, D gene, J gene, clone size. The D gene is left open where the match is weak. The size field is filled for only some rows; it gives once, few, many or a size class.

CASTLTGGSYEQYF TGTGCCAGCACCTTAACGGGGGGCTCCTACGAGCAGTACTTC TRBV11-1 TRBD2 TRBJ2-7 .
CASSWLGGVGELFF TGTGCCAGCAGCTGGTTGGGCGGGGTCGGGGAACTGTTTTTT TRBV11-2 . TRBJ2-2 .
CASSYRGGRETQQF TGTGCCAGCAGTTACCGCGGGGGGCGGGAGACCCAGCAGTTC TRBV6-5 TRBD2 TRBJ2-5 .
CASSLPGTSNTGELFF TGTGCCAGCAGCCTACCCGGGACTAGTAACACCGGGGAGCTGTTTTTT TRBV5-4 TRBD2 TRBJ2-2 once
CASSSLDRMGYRQYF TGTGCCAGCAGTTCCTTAGACCGTATGGGGTACAGGCAGTACTTC TRBV6-2/TRBV6-3 . TRBJ2-7 .
CASSPAGCWDEELFF TGTGCCAGCAGCCCCGCCGGGTGTTGGGATGAAGAACTGTTTTTT TRBV6-5 . TRBJ1-4 .
CASSYSRGGEDYTF TGTGCCAGCAGTTACTCGCGTGGGGGAGAAGACTACACCTTC TRBV6-5 . TRBJ1-2 .
CDSSQDQGGHGYTF TGTGACAGCAGCCAAGATCAAGGGGGCCACGGCTACACCTTC TRBV4-2 TRBD1 TRBJ1-2 .
CASSQGDGGSTGELYF TGTGCCAGCAGCCAAGGAGATGGTGGATCCACCGGGGAGCTGTATTTT TRBV4-2 . TRBJ2-2 .
CAISGVTDEQFF TGTGCCATCAGTGGGGTGACGGATGAGCAGTTCTTC TRBV10-3 . TRBJ2-1 few
CTSLRLGPYEQYF TGTACCAGTCTGCGACTGGGCCCCTACGAGCAGTACTTC TRBV6-5 . TRBJ2-7 few
CASSLELGMNTEAFF TGTGCCAGCAGCTTAGAATTGGGGATGAACACTGAAGCTTTCTTT TRBV7-9 . TRBJ1-1 .
CASSEREVNTGELFF TGTGCCAGCAGTGAGCGGGAGGTGAATACCGGGGAGCTGTTTTTT TRBV6-1 TRBD2 TRBJ2-2 .
CTSSTGIAGYNEQFF TGTACCAGCAGCACCGGGATAGCGGGCTACAATGAGCAGTTCTTC TRBV5-4 TRBD2 TRBJ2-1 .
CGVEDGRGYAYTF TGCGGCGTTGAAGATGGTCGCGGCTATGCCTACACCTTC TRBV29-1 . TRBJ1-2 .
CASSRGRDHPQHF TGCGCCAGCAGCAGGGGGCGAGATCACCCCCAACATTTT TRBV4-1 TRBD1 TRBJ1-5 .
CTSVRVNTVAFF TGTACCAGCGTCAGGGTCAACACTGTAGCTTTCTTT TRBV12-3/TRBV12-4 . TRBJ1-1 once
CSVRYRDIRAFF TGCAGTGTTAGATACCGGGACATCCGAGCTTTCTTT TRBV20-1 . TRBJ1-1 .
CVSSVTVVNTEAFF TGTGTCAGCAGCGTAACTGTCGTGAACACTGAGGCTTTCTTT TRBV14 . TRBJ1-1 .
CESSSGLAGTNEQFF TGTGAGAGCAGTTCGGGACTAGCGGGAACTAATGAGCAGTTCTTC TRBV12-3/TRBV12-4 TRBD2 TRBJ2-1 .
CANSIEVGGYEQYF TGTGCCAACAGCATAGAAGTCGGAGGCTATGAGCAGTACTTC TRBV11-2 . TRBJ2-7 .
CASSLANGAYEQYF TGTGCCAGCAGTTTAGCTAACGGGGCTTATGAGCAGTACTTC TRBV12-3/TRBV12-4 . TRBJ2-7 .
CASSEVAGEEGEQFF TGTGCCAGCAGTGAAGTAGCGGGAGAGGAGGGTGAGCAGTTCTTC TRBV6-4 TRBD2 TRBJ2-1 many
CDSRSGGASGNDQFF TGCGACAGCAGATCCGGGGGAGCTAGTGGCAATGACCAGTTCTTC TRBV11-2 . TRBJ2-1 .
CASRSWDYNEQFF TGTGCCAGCAGATCATGGGACTACAATGAACAGTTCTTT TRBV6-1 TRBD2 TRBJ2-1 .
CASSHSASGANVLTF TGTGCCAGCAGTCACTCAGCCTCTGGGGCCAACGTCTTGACTTTC TRBV5-4 . TRBJ2-6 .
CASSQDARANSGELFF TGTGCCAGTAGCCAAGATGCGAGGGCCAACTCCGGGGAGCTGTTTTTT TRBV4-2 . TRBJ2-2 .
CASSSRRLWANYGYTF TGTGCCAGCAGCTCTCGCCGACTGTGGGCTAACTATGGGTACACCTTC TRBV11-2 . TRBJ1-2 .
CADSSLGTGLLGSEQQYF TGTGCCGACAGCTCCCTAGGGACGGGACTCTTGGGCTCGGAGCAGCAGTATTTT TRBV6-1 . TRBJ2-3 .
CASHRLVESDTQYF TGTGCCAGCCACCGACTAGTAGAATCAGATACGCAGTATTTT TRBV11-2 . TRBJ2-3 .
CASSENPGHLDEKLFF TGCGCCAGCAGTGAGAACCCAGGACACCTTGATGAAAAACTGTTTTTT TRBV10-1 . TRBJ1-4 .
CASSAPGGANTGELFF TGTGCCAGCAGTGCCCCGGGGGGGGCAAACACCGGGGAGCTGTTTTTT TRBV28 TRBD2 TRBJ2-2 many
CASSWGTGNTGELFF TGTGCCAGCAGCTGGGGGACAGGGAACACCGGGGAGCTGTTTTTT TRBV5-4 TRBD1 TRBJ2-2 many
CDSNREGRDRAYEHYF TGTGACAGCAATCGGGAAGGTCGGGACAGGGCCTACGAGCATTACTTC TRBV28 TRBD1 TRBJ2-7 .
CASSQSSRATYTQYF TGCGCCAGCAGTCAATCGTCCAGGGCGACATATACGCAGTATTTT TRBV23-1 . TRBJ2-3 .
CASSQGSGGSTGELFF TGTGCCAGTAGCCAAGGAAGTGGTGGATCCACCGGGGAGCTGTTTTTT TRBV4-2 . TRBJ2-2 few
CVTQQNSYNEQFF TGTGTCACCCAACAGAACTCCTACAATGAGCAGTTCTTC TRBV6-1 . TRBJ2-1 .
CARSRSSYSEQFF TGTGCCAGGAGCCGGAGCTCCTACAGTGAGCAGTTCTTC TRBV28 . TRBJ2-1 .
CAISQEHGNQPQHF TGTGCCATCAGCCAGGAGCACGGGAATCAGCCCCAGCATTTT TRBV4-2 . TRBJ1-5 .
CACSLPGTPGRELFF TGTGCCTGCAGCTTACCTGGGACACCGGGGCGAGAGCTGTTTTTT TRBV11-2 . TRBJ2-2 .
CACSSIGLPLNEKLFF TGTGCCTGCAGTTCAATCGGACTGCCGCTTAATGAAAAACTGTTTTTC TRBV6-6 . TRBJ1-4 .
CARSYTDSPFTDTQYF TGTGCCCGCAGTTACACGGACTCACCCTTCACGGATACTCAGTATTTT TRBV6-2/TRBV6-3 . TRBJ2-3 .